Each of the 3 T cell receptor beta chains below was sequenced from the same sample in a study of identical twins. TCRdb redid the calling of the 5' RACE reads with MiXCR, one entry per CDR3 protein. This table holds some 250,000 distinct CDR3 sequences, more than 9.5% found once. In addition, the sample was reused for a study of yellow fever vaccine responses in identical twins.

Specimen: memory (CD45RO+) T cells sorted from blood. The source of these receptors is a woman aged 18 to 35 in good health.

This chain joins TRBV2 and TRBJ2-3; D may be TRBD1 (6 bases). Germline V gene sequence: CDR1 SNHLY, CDR2 FYNNEI. Deletions cut 7 bases from V and 4 bases from J, with 18 bases between. CDR3 size: 15 residues. Here the CDR3 reads CASKVMQGSADTQYF. The CDR3 coding sequence is TGTGCCAGCAAGGTTATGCAGGGGTCGGCAGATACGCAGTATTTT.

Only a few counts were recorded for this clonotype. The chain uses TRBV20-1 and TRBJ2-5; the match to TRBD2 covers 11 bases. Germline V gene data show CDR1 as DFQATT and CDR2 as SNEGSKA (reference sequence). The CDR3 is 19 residues long. V dropped 0 bases and J dropped 3; count of bases not matched to a gene: 15. CDR3 sequence reads: CSARDLGVAGGSEEETQYF. The CDR3 DNA follows: TGCAGTGCTAGAGATCTCGGGGTAGCGGGGGGGTCTGAGGAAGAGACCCAGTACTTC.

This clonotype was recorded many times. The chain links TRBV28 to TRBJ2-2; TRBD2 aligns across 8 bases. In germline, CDR1 is MDHEN, CDR2 SYDVKM. There are 14 residues in the CDR3. Trimming at V came to 8 bases and at J to 3 bases, leaving 5 bases not matched to a gene. CDR3 sequence: CASFLAGDTGELFF. CDR3 in DNA: TGTGCCAGCTTCCTAGCGGGCGACACCGGGGAGCTGTTTTTT.